This T cell receptor beta chain is from a study of control samples from healthy donors and cancer patients. Clones were read by immunoSEQ multiplex PCR, and TCRdb kept only the in-frame ones, dropping some. This table has 130,000 or so clones, under 90% appearing once. The CDR3 has 13 residues. V shed 4 bases and J shed 3 bases, with 9 bases lying between them. Germline V gene lookup returns CDR1 SGHRS and CDR2 YFSETQ. Sequenced sample: PBMCs. The J gene is TRBJ2-3, the V gene TRBV5-1; D is uncertain. This clonotype was sampled from a man aged 50 to 59 with head and neck cancer. CDR3 sequence reads: CASSRIVTDTQYF. Here the CDR3 DNA reads TGCGCCAGCAGCCGGATAGTGACAGATACGCAGTATTTT.